These T cell receptor beta chains were read from a single sample in a study of T cell changes during pregnancy in multiple sclerosis. Profiling relied on immunoSEQ multiplex PCR, and the TCRdb table lists in-frame clones only, not all of them. The sample comprises 50,000 or so clones, 92% of which are singletons, and 2% to 2.5% rests with the top ten. The sequences come from peripheral blood, collected in the third trimester of pregnancy. The receptors were gathered from a female donor with multiple sclerosis, enrolled in a pregnancy study. The CDR3 runs from the conserved cysteine through the conserved F or W. D genes are given only for firm matches. Clone size appears in some rows only: once, few, many, or a class for an expanded clone.

d_call cdr3_length j_call clone_size v_call cdr3_nt cdr3_aa
- 14 TRBJ1-5 - TRBV28 TGTGCCAGCAGAATAGAGGGGGAGAGTCAGCCCCAGCATTTT CASRIEGESQPQHF
- 15 TRBJ2-1 - TRBV5-5 TGTGCCAGCAGCTTGCCGGGAATCCGACACAATGAGCAGTTCTTC CASSLPGIRHNEQFF
- 12 TRBJ1-1 - TRBV6-5 TGTGCCAGCAGTTACTCTGGCAGGGCACTTGTCTTT CASSYSGRALVF
TRBD1 15 TRBJ1-5 once TRBV2 TGTGCCAGCAGTTGGGACAGATATAGCAATCAGCCCCAGCATTTT CASSWDRYSNQPQHF
TRBD1 14 TRBJ2-5 - TRBV19 TGTGCCAGTAGTCCCAGGGGGACCGGCGAGACCCAGTACTTC CASSPRGTGETQYF
- 14 TRBJ2-7 - TRBV6-6 TGTGCCAGCATGATGAGGGATCTCTCCTACGAGCAGTACTTC CASMMRDLSYEQYF
- 15 TRBJ1-4 - TRBV7-9 TGTGCCAGCAGCTTAGTAGAAACAACTAATGAAAAACTGTTTTTT CASSLVETTNEKLFF
- 11 TRBJ2-7 - TRBV21-1 TGCGGGAGGTGGCGGTCCTACGAGCAGTACTTC CGRWRSYEQYF
TRBD1 17 TRBJ1-2 - TRBV4-2 TGTGCCAGCAGCCAAGAGGAATTGGGACAGAGAGCCTATGGCTACACCTTC CASSQEELGQRAYGYTF
TRBD2 14 TRBJ2-1 - TRBV19 TGTGCCAGTAGACTAACGGGGGCGGGAGGTGAGCAGTTCTTC CASRLTGAGGEQFF
- 18 TRBJ1-1 - TRBV12-2 TGTGCAAGTCGCTTAGGTCGGGTTCGGGGGGGCGAGAACACTGAAGCTTTCTTT CASRLGRVRGGENTEAFF
- 14 TRBJ1-1 - TRBV30 TGTGCCTGGAAACAGTACATTAGTAACACTGAAGCTTTCTTT CAWKQYISNTEAFF
- 15 TRBJ2-1 few TRBV10-3 TGTGCCATCAGTGAGTCAACTACCTTGAGCCGTGAGCAGTTCTTC CAISESTTLSREQFF
- 14 TRBJ2-1 - TRBV27 TGTGCCAGCAGTTTATCCCTAGCACCCACCAAGCAGTTCTTC CASSLSLAPTKQFF
- 17 TRBJ1-5 - TRBV7-2 TGTGCCAGCGCACTGCGGGGCACCAGATTTAGCAATCAGCCCCAGCATTTT CASALRGTRFSNQPQHF
TRBD1 15 TRBJ2-4 few TRBV7-9 TGTGCCAGCAGCTTAAGGACAGGGGAATTGGACATTCAGTACTTC CASSLRTGELDIQYF
- 18 TRBJ2-1 once TRBV4-1 TGCGCCAGCAGCCGTCACCTGGGCCGGGACTTTTCCTACAATGAGCAGTTCTTC CASSRHLGRDFSYNEQFF
TRBD1 15 TRBJ2-1 few TRBV30 TGTGCCTGGACCCAGGGGGACAGGGTTAGCGGTGAGCAGTTCTTC CAWTQGDRVSGEQFF